Listed here are 14 T cell receptor beta chains from one sample, sequenced in a study of T cell repertoires in cytomegalovirus infection. TCRdb passed the reads through MiXCR, listing each CDR3 protein once. The table has some 920,000 distinct CDR3 sequences, approximately 30% seen once; the top ten hold 13%. These receptors have no known antigen. Material: cultured CD8+ T cells from PBMCs, obtained from culture after CMV antigen stimulation. These receptors were taken from a human donor in good health (CMV status not recorded). Some clones in this sample may be carry-over from other donors' samples.

The genes are TRBV6-1 and TRBJ1-1; D might be TRBD1 (5 bases). The ends were cut back, 2 bases at V and 3 bases at J, with 10 bases in the middle. Germline loops: CDR1 MNHNS, CDR2 SASEGT. The CDR3 loop spans 14 amino acids. The CDR3 loop reads CASSERGGDTEAFF. The DNA for the CDR3 is TGTGCCAGCAGTGAACGGGGAGGGGACACTGAAGCTTTCTTT.

J is TRBJ2-3 and V is TRBV7-9, with unresolved D. CDR1 is SEHNR, CDR2 FQNEAQ, per germline (reference sequence). V gave up 5 bases and J gave up 0 bases, with 18 bases separating them. There are 17 residues in the CDR3. The CDR3: CASSHLDMVISTDTQYF. DNA of the CDR3: TGTGCCAGCAGCCACCTCGACATGGTGATTAGCACAGATACGCAGTATTTT.

Ten or more counts support this clonotype. This sequence joins TRBV7-2 and TRBJ2-1; D possibly corresponds to TRBD1 (6 bases). This CDR3 is 17 amino acids long. Trimming removed 3 bases from V and 4 bases from J, with 19 bases in between. Germline values: CDR1 SGHTA, CDR2 FQGNSA. CDR3: CASSFEQGLTKYNEQFF. As DNA, the CDR3 is TGTGCCAGCAGCTTCGAACAGGGCTTAACCAAGTACAATGAGCAGTTCTTC.

The rearrangement joins TRBV7-4 to TRBJ1-2; 8 bases are shared with TRBD1. The CDR3 consists of 15 residues. CDR1 is SGHVT, CDR2 SQSDAQ, per germline. V gave up 5 bases and J gave up 5 bases; unmatched junction bases: 10. The DNA for the CDR3 is TGTGCCAGCAGCCCCGTCTCAGGGGGCGAATATGGCTACACCTTC. Its protein product is CASSPVSGGEYGYTF.

This chain links TRBV7-9 with TRBJ2-3; perhaps D is TRBD1 or TRBD2 (6 bases each). Germline V gene data show CDR1 as SEHNR and CDR2 as FQNEAQ (reference sequence). V was pared by 8 bases and J by 5 bases, with 17 bases between. CDR3 length: 14 residues. In DNA, the CDR3 is TGTGCCAGCGAGAGGGGGAGGCTGGAAGATACGCAGTATTTT. It yields the protein CASERGRLEDTQYF.

The chain joins TRBV7-9 to TRBJ2-7; 9 bases match TRBD2. J lost 12 bases, V lost 3 bases, and 12 bases had no gene match. Germline assignment: CDR1 SEHNR and CDR2 FQNEAQ (reference sequence). The CDR3 contains 14 residues. CDR3: CASSLVAGEPFRYV. The CDR3 region has the DNA TGTGCCAGCAGCTTGGTAGCGGGGGAGCCATTTCGGTACGTC.

The CDR3 coding sequence is TGCGCCAGCACCAAACAGGGGGCATCCTACGAGCAGTACTTC. This gives the protein CASTKQGASYEQYF. This chain uses TRBV23-1 with TRBJ2-7; TRBD1 matches 9 bases. TRBV23-1 is designated an ORF whose function remains uncertain. The J segment lost 1 base and the V segment lost 7 bases, leaving 5 bases of the junction unmatched. This CDR3 contains 14 residues.

This clonotype came up a few times. The chain is built from TRBV6-2 or TRBV6-3 and TRBJ1-5; D gene ambiguous. CDR1 and CDR2 (germline): MNHEY, SVGEGT. The CDR3 covers 15 residues. V was cut by 0 bases and J by 4 bases, with 10 bases left in between. CDR3 DNA sequence: TGTGCCAGCAGTTACTCCTGGGAAGTTAATCAGCCCCAGCATTTT. Its protein product is CASSYSWEVNQPQHF.

The chain uses TRBV7-9 and TRBJ2-7; no clear D gene. This CDR3 region has 11 residues. Germline V gene sequence: CDR1 SEHNR, CDR2 FQNEAQ (reference sequence). Deletions cut 4 bases from V and 4 bases from J, with 5 bases between. Here the CDR3 reads CASSSEYEQYV. DNA of the CDR3: TGTGCCAGCAGCTCTGAATACGAGCAGTACGTC.

V and J are TRBV15 and TRBJ1-4, with 7 bases aligning to TRBD1. V lost 5 bases, J lost 4 bases, and 4 bases stayed unmatched. CDR3 size: 14 residues. Germline V gene sequence: CDR1 LNHNV, CDR2 YYDKDF (reference sequence). The CDR3 protein is CATSEGGINEKLFF. In DNA form, the CDR3 reads TGTGCCACCAGCGAAGGGGGCATTAATGAAAAACTGTTTTTT.

The V gene is TRBV7-6, the J gene TRBJ2-3; possibly TRBD1 for D (6 bases). Germline V gene data show CDR1 as SGHVS and CDR2 as FNYEAQ. V lost 4 bases and J 4 bases, leaving 12 bases between the germline ends. The length of the CDR3 is 14 residues. The CDR3 here is CASSSADSPDTQYF. CDR3 nucleotides: TGTGCCAGCAGCTCGGCGGACAGTCCAGATACGCAGTATTTT.

V gene TRBV27 combines with J gene TRBJ2-2; TRBD2 agrees at 7 bases. The germline V gene has CDR1 MNHEY and CDR2 SMNVEV (reference sequence). V lost 8 bases, J lost 2 bases, and 5 bases stayed unmatched. The CDR3 length is 14 residues. The CDR3 sequence is CASQPGLNTGELFF. CDR3 DNA sequence: TGTGCCAGCCAACCGGGACTAAACACCGGGGAGCTGTTTTTT.

The chain couples TRBV6-1 to TRBJ2-1; D gene unclear. Germline assignment: CDR1 MNHNS and CDR2 SASEGT. Trimming removed 5 bases at V and 12 bases at J, with 17 bases between. The length of the CDR3 is 13 residues. In nucleotides, the CDR3 is TGTGCCAGCAGTCCCTTTGAGGCGCTCTGGCAGTTCTTC. This codes for CASSPFEALWQFF.

The J gene is TRBJ2-7, the V gene TRBV5-4; 12 bases line up with TRBD2. The V and J ends lost 4 bases and 6 bases, in that order; junction bases with no gene match: 11. CDR3 length: 16 amino acids. Per the germline V gene, CDR1 is SGHNT and CDR2 is YYREEE (reference sequence). CDR3 protein: CASSPALAGGFGEQYF. DNA of the CDR3: TGTGCCAGCAGCCCCGCGCTAGCGGGGGGGTTCGGCGAGCAGTACTTC.